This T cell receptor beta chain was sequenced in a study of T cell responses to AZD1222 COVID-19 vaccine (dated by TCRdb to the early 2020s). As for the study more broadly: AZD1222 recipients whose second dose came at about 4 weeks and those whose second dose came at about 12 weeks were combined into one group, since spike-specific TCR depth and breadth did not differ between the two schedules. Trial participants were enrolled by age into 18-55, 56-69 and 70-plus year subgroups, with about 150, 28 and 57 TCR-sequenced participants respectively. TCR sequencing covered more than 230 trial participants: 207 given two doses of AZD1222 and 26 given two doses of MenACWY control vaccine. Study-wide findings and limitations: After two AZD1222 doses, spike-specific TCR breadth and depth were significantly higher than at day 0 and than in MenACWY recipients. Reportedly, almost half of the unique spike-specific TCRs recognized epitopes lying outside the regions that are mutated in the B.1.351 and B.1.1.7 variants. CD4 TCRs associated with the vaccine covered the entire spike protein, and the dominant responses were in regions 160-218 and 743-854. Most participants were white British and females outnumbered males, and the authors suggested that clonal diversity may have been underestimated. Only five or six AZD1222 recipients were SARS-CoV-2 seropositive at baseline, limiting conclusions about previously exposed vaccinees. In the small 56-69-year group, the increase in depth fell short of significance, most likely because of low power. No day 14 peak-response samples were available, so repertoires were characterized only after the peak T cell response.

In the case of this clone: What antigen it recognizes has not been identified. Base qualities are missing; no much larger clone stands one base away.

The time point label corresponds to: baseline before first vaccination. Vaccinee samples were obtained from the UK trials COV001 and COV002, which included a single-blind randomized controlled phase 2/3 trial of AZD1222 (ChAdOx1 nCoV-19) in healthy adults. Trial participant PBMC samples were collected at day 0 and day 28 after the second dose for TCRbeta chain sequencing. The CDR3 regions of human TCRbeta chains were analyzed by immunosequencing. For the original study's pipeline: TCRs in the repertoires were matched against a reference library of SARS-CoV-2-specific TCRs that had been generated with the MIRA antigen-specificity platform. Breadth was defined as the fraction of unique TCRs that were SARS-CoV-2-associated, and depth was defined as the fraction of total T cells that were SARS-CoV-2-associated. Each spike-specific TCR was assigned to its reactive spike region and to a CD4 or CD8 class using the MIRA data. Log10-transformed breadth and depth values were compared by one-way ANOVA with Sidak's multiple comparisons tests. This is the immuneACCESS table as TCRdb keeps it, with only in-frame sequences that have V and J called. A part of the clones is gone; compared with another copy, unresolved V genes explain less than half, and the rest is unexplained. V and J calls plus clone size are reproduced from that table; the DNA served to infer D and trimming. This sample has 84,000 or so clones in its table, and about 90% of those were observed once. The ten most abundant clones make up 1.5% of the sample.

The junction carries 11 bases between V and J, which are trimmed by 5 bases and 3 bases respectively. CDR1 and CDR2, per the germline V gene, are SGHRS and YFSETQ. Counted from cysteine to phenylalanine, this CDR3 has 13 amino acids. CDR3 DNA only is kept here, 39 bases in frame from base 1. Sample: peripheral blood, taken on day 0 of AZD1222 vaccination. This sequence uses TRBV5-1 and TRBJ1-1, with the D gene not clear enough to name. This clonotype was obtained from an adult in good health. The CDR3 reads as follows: CASSSQADTEAFF. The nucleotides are TGCGCCAGCAGTAGTCAGGCAGACACTGAAGCTTTCTTT.